The following is a T cell receptor beta chain sequence with its context. Original methodology: Nucleated cell number was recorded as an estimate derived from reference gene primer amplification. Using immunoSEQ multiplex PCR, the repertoire was profiled, and TCRdb retains in-frame clones only, with some absent. V and J calls and clone size are those listed in that table; D and trimming were worked out from the DNA. In the table there are 100,000 to 150,000 clones, about 80% of which are singletons. Trimming took off 0 bases at V and 1 base at J, with 7 bases between the two ends. The CDR3 extends over 15 amino acids. Germline V lookup: CDR1 MGHRA, CDR2 YSYEKL. This sample is drawn from a study of blood T cell repertoires in COVID-19. In the study overall: The samples span acute and convalescent COVID-19 from the United States, Italy and Spain. T cells, B-cell-depleted T cells, or PBMCs provided the cDNA or gDNA that served as material.

Sequenced: peripheral blood. The source is a man aged 35 to 55 with active or convalescent COVID-19. This chain joins TRBV4-1 and TRBJ2-1; D possibly corresponds to TRBD2 (6 bases). CDR3 nucleotide sequence: TGCGCCAGCAGCCAAGAGGGGGGTTCCTACAATGAGCAGTTCTTC. Translation gives CASSQEGGSYNEQFF.